One and the same sample provided the 21 T cell receptor beta chains below, sequenced in a study of T cells in Graves' hyperthyroidism and ophthalmopathy. Amplification yielded TCR beta CDR3 regions, with RNA transcripts as the source. Carried out on the TCR CDR3, a first-round RT-PCR used the HTBI primer set. TCRdb re-analysed the multiplex PCR reads in MiXCR, keeping a single row per CDR3 protein. The sample shows hundreds of thousands of distinct CDR3 sequences, approximately 14% of them seen only once. The sample taken for sequencing was blood. The source of these receptors is a woman aged 18-30 years with Graves' hyperthyroidism.

This clonotype was recorded many times. The rearrangement uses TRBV5-1 and TRBJ1-1; perhaps TRBD1 as D (5 bases). CDR1 is SGHRS, CDR2 YFSETQ, per germline. V was shortened by 0 bases and J by 1 base, with 13 bases between the two germline ends. The CDR3 has 16 residues. The CDR3 DNA sequence: TGCGCCAGCAGCTTGGAGGGGACGCAGTGGAACACTGAAGCTTTCTTT. It encodes CASSLEGTQWNTEAFF.

This clonotype occurred a few times. The rearrangement uses TRBV7-8 and TRBJ2-4; 9 bases match TRBD1. The CDR3 length is 15 residues. CDR1 is SGHVS, CDR2 FQNEAQ, per germline. J gave up 7 bases and V 5 bases, and 9 bases lay outside the gene matches. The CDR3 loop is CASSPTGGSGNIQYF. The CDR3 DNA follows: TGTGCCAGCAGCCCCACAGGGGGCTCTGGGAACATTCAGTACTTC.

As to this clonotype: This may come from a read error, since a much larger clone is one base off. The V and J genes are TRBV20-1 and TRBJ2-1; D unclear. The CDR3 consists of 15 residues. CDR1 DFQATT and CDR2 SNEGSKA come from the germline V gene (reference sequence). The CDR3 sequence: CSAGVALLKNNEQLF. CDR3 coding DNA: TGCAGTGCTGGAGTAGCCTTACTTAAAAACAATGAGCAGCTCTTC.

V usage is TRBV13 and J usage is TRBJ2-3, with D possibly matching TRBD2 (5 bases). Trimming stripped 1 base from V and 8 bases from J, with 13 bases between. This CDR3 is built from 14 residues. Germline V gives CDR1 PRHDT, CDR2 FYEKMQ (reference sequence). The CDR3 loop reads CASSLEVLGATQYF. The CDR3 DNA is TGTGCCAGCAGCTTAGAAGTTTTGGGAGCTACGCAGTATTTT.

In regard to this clonotype: It may be a read error: a sequence one base away is much more abundant. The chain joins TRBV5-1 to TRBJ2-7; 7 nucleotides line up with TRBD1. Germline V lookup: CDR1 SGHRS, CDR2 YFSETQ. The CDR3 totals 14 residues. The V and J ends lost 4 bases and 0 bases, in that order; junction bases with no gene match: 4. The CDR3 DNA is TGCGCCAGCAGCATGGCAGGGGGCTCCTACGAGCAGTACTTC. This codes for CASSMAGGSYEQYF.

Written as DNA, the CDR3 is TGTGCCAGCAGCCCGTCGGGACAGGCTAACTATGGCTACACCTTC. Its translation is CASSPSGQANYGYTF. The V gene is TRBV7-3, the J gene TRBJ1-2; 8 positions agree with TRBD1. The CDR3 totals 15 residues. Germline V CDR1 and CDR2: SGHTA, FQGTGA. The ends lost 5 bases at V and 0 bases at J; junction bases unmatched: 5.

This clonotype was seen repeatedly, ten times or more. The chain uses TRBV12-3 or TRBV12-4 and TRBJ1-1; D gene unclear. The CDR3 has 12 residues. V was trimmed by 2 bases and J by 7 bases, leaving 8 bases between them. CDR3 sequence reads: CASSLSGIEAFF. The CDR3 region has the DNA TGTGCCAGCAGTTTAAGTGGAATTGAAGCTTTCTTT.

There are a few counts of this clonotype. V and J are TRBV7-2 and TRBJ1-4; no firm D call. The germline V and J ends were trimmed by 1 base and 7 bases, with 16 bases remaining between them. Germline V gives CDR1 SGHTA, CDR2 FQGNSA. The CDR3 runs to 16 residues. The CDR3 nucleotides read TGTGCCAGCAGCTTAGAGAGGTTTTTTACCGGTGAAAAACTGTTTTTT. Protein: CASSLERFFTGEKLFF. The full variable domain, its missing parts supplied by reference TRBV7-2 and TRBJ1-4, is GAGVSQSPSNKVTEKGKDVELRCDPISGHTALYWYRQSLGQGLEFLIYFQGNSAPDKSGLPSDRFSAERTGGSVSTLTIQRTQQEDSAVYLCASSLERFFTGEKLFFGSGTQLSVL.

A few counts support this clonotype. V is TRBV13 and J is TRBJ1-2; TRBD1 agrees at 7 bases. The CDR3 has 12 amino acids. Trimming removed 4 bases from V and 9 bases from J; junction bases left unmatched: 5. Germline CDR1 PRHDT, CDR2 FYEKMQ (reference sequence). The CDR3: CASSSSDRSYTF. The CDR3 DNA follows: TGTGCCAGCAGCTCATCGGACAGGAGCTACACCTTC.

The V call is TRBV5-6, the J call TRBJ1-5, with a possible D match to TRBD1 (6 bases). Trimming removed 1 base at V and 7 bases at J, with 18 bases between. Germline V gene sequence: CDR1 SGHDT, CDR2 YYEEEE. The CDR3 runs to 16 residues. DNA for the CDR3: TGTGCCAGCAGCTTGTGGGGGGGCGGAGGCAGCCAGCCCCAGCATTTT. Its protein product is CASSLWGGGGSQPQHF.

This clonotype was seen at least ten times. The chain combines TRBV3-1 with TRBJ2-7; weak D call: TRBD1 (5 bases). The germline V gene has CDR1 LGHDT and CDR2 YNNKEL (reference sequence). Between the trimmed V and J ends, which lost 1 base and 6 bases, there was a span of 10 bases. The CDR3 extends over 13 amino acids. This CDR3 is CASSQVQDTEQYF. In DNA, the CDR3 is TGTGCCAGCAGCCAAGTACAGGACACCGAGCAGTACTTC.

This clonotype was observed many times. V usage is TRBV20-1 and J usage is TRBJ1-2, with 7 bases identical to TRBD1. This CDR3 comprises 14 residues. Germline CDR1 and CDR2: DFQATT and SNEGSKA (reference sequence). The V and J ends lost 6 bases and 0 bases, in that order; junction bases with no gene match: 7. CDR3 in amino acids: CSAVQTGTNYGYTF. CDR3 coding DNA: TGCAGTGCCGTACAGACAGGGACTAACTATGGCTACACCTTC.

The chain couples TRBV20-1 to TRBJ1-6; D gene uncertain. V dropped 3 bases and J dropped 7 bases, with 16 bases sitting between them. There are 15 residues in the CDR3. CDR1 DFQATT and CDR2 SNEGSKA come from the germline V gene (reference sequence). The CDR3 DNA sequence: TGCAGTGCTAGGGGCAGAGTTAGTTCCAATTCACCCCTCCACTTT. Its protein product is CSARGRVSSNSPLHF.

The chain carries TRBV19 and TRBJ2-1, with D possibly being TRBD2 (5 bases). CDR3 length equals 15 residues. V was cut by 5 bases and J by 6 bases, with 17 bases left in between. Per germline, CDR1 LNHDA and CDR2 SQIVND (reference sequence). CDR3 in amino acids: CASSPRTGFSNEQFF. Written as DNA, the CDR3 is TGTGCCAGTAGTCCACGGACGGGATTTAGCAATGAGCAGTTCTTC.

This clonotype turned up a few times. V usage is TRBV6-1 and J usage is TRBJ1-2; TRBD1 might be the D (5 bases). The V and J ends lost 5 bases and 8 bases respectively, with 15 bases between them. The germline CDR1 and CDR2 sequences are MNHNS and SASEGT. The CDR3 is 13 amino acids. The CDR3 spells CASSILQGRGYTF. The CDR3 coding sequence is TGTGCCAGCAGTATCCTCCAGGGACGCGGCTACACCTTC.

This clonotype has at least ten counts. The chain uses TRBV29-1 and TRBJ1-1; D remains ambiguous. Between the trimmed V and J ends, which lost 5 bases and 0 bases, there was a span of 10 bases. The CDR3 consists of 13 residues. Germline lookup yields CDR1 SQVTM and CDR2 ANQGSEA. Written as DNA, the CDR3 is TGCAGCGTTTGGACGGGGATGAACACTGAAGCTTTCTTT. This gives the protein CSVWTGMNTEAFF.

V gene TRBV10-2 combines with J gene TRBJ2-3; D is ambiguous. Trimming pared 8 bases from V and 6 bases from J, leaving 15 bases between. Germline CDR1 is WSHSY and CDR2 is SAAADI. CDR3 length: 13 residues. CDR3 nucleotide sequence: TGCGCCAGCTACGAAGGTGCTCGGGATACGCAGTATTTT. This translates into CASYEGARDTQYF.

This clonotype was detected many times. The chain uses TRBV5-1 and TRBJ1-4; no definite D call. The CDR3 loop spans 15 amino acids. Looked up from germline, CDR1 is SGHRS and CDR2 is YFSETQ. Trimming removed 0 bases from V and 7 bases from J, with 13 bases in between. CDR3 in DNA: TGCGCCAGCAGCTTGGCCGGGTGGACCGGTGAAAAACTGTTTTTT. It codes for CASSLAGWTGEKLFF.

This clonotype showed up many times. The chain recombines TRBV5-1 with TRBJ2-1, with 12 bases aligning to TRBD2. Germline V gene sequence: CDR1 SGHRS, CDR2 YFSETQ. J gave up 4 bases and V 3 bases, and 5 bases lay outside the gene matches. The CDR3 consists of 16 residues. This chain's CDR3 is CASSSPGLAGYNEQFF. Here the CDR3 DNA reads TGCGCCAGCAGCTCCCCAGGACTAGCGGGGTACAATGAGCAGTTCTTC.

Of note for this clonotype: This sequence may be a read error, since a much larger clone differs from it by one base. V is TRBV2 and J is TRBJ2-2, with 10 bases matching TRBD2. This CDR3 spans 17 amino acids. Per the germline V gene, CDR1 is SNHLY and CDR2 is FYNNEI. DNA of the CDR3: TGTGCCAGCAGTGAACAGCGGGGGGGCCTAGACACCGGGGAGCCGTTTTTT. It is translated as CASSEQRGGLDTGEPFF.

This clonotype was detected only a few times. The J gene is TRBJ2-1, the V gene TRBV4-1; D gene unclear. This CDR3 region has 16 residues. CDR1 and CDR2 from the germline V gene are MGHRA and YSYEKL. Trimming stripped 0 bases from V and 0 bases from J, with 9 bases between. CDR3 in amino acids: CASSQDFSSSYNEQFF. The DNA for the CDR3 is TGCGCCAGCAGCCAAGATTTCAGTAGCTCCTACAATGAGCAGTTCTTC.